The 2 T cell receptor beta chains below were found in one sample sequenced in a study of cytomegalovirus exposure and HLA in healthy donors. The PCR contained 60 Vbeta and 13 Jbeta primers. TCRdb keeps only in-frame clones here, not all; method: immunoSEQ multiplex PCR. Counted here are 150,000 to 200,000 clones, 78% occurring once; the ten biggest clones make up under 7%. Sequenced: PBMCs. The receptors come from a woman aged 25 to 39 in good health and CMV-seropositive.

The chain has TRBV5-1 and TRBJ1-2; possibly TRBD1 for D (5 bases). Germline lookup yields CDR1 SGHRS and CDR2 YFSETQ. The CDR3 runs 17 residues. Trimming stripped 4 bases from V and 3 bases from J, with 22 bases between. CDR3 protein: CASSLGRGEHQDYGYTF. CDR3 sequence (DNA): TGCGCCAGCAGCCTGGGGAGGGGCGAGCATCAGGACTATGGCTACACCTTC. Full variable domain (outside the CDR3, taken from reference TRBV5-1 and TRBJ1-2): KAGVTQTPRYLIKTRGQQVTLSCSPISGHRSVSWYQQTPGQGLQFLFEYFSETQRNKGNFPGRFSGRQFSNSRSEMNVSTLELGDSALYLCASSLGRGEHQDYGYTFGSGTRLTVV.

DNA of the CDR3: TGTGCCAGCAGTGAATGGACAGGTGAAAATGAAAAACTGTTTTTT. This sequence encodes CASSEWTGENEKLFF. This chain uses TRBV6-1 with TRBJ1-4, with 7 bases that match TRBD1. The CDR3 sequence is 15 residues long. Looked up from germline, CDR1 is MNHNS and CDR2 is SASEGT. J lost 5 bases, V lost 2 bases, and 5 bases had no gene match.